This T cell receptor beta chain comes out of a study of vaccination and CD4 T cells after COVID-19. Whole-study results and caveats: Within the convalescent patients, a median approximately 89% of the SARS-CoV-2-reactive clones were ones that appeared only post-vaccination. In median terms, SARS-CoV-2-reactive clonotypes went from about 20 to 38, a nonsignificant rise.

MiXCR was run by TCRdb on the PCR reads, yielding one entry per CDR3 protein. The data hold around 30,000 distinct CDR3 sequences, with 50% observed a single time. Sample time point: late sampling 161 to 241 days after vaccination in a few convalescent patients. PCR positivity was dated March to December 2020, before US Alpha, Beta and Delta variants. The V and J ends lost 5 bases and 3 bases respectively, with 22 bases between them. The CDR3 extends over 17 amino acids. CDR1 and CDR2 (germline): SGHNT, YENEEA. On this clonotype itself: Its antigen is unknown.

The clonotype originates from a human donor who had recovered from COVID-19. The chain uses TRBV11-3 and TRBJ2-5; possibly TRBD1 or TRBD2 for D (5 bases each). Material: CD4+ T cells from blood, obtained about 7 months after SARS-CoV-2 vaccination. CDR3 protein: CASSLGGLGRQKETQYF. For the CDR3, the DNA is TGTGCCAGCAGCCTGGGTGGGCTGGGACGACAGAAAGAGACCCAGTACTTC.